The T cell receptor beta chain described here comes from a study of CD8 T cells in ankylosing spondylitis. Researchers built TCR beta libraries using quantitative 5'-RACE with molecular barcodes. TCRdb reprocessed the 5' RACE reads via MiXCR and lists one record per CDR3 protein. The sample contains tens of thousands of distinct CDR3 sequences, 15% to 20% of which appear only once. This clonotype was counted a few times. J gave up 1 base and V 6 bases, and 7 bases lay outside the gene matches. The CDR3 consists of 15 residues. Germline assignment: CDR1 MNHEY and CDR2 SVGAGI. The sequence was collected from a male donor with ankylosing spondylitis or in good health (not recorded which). The gene calls are TRBV6-5 and TRBJ2-7; TRBD1 matches 9 bases. The sequencing input was blood. In DNA form, the CDR3 reads TGTGCCAGCAGCCCGGGGACAGGGATTTCCTACGAGCAGTACTTC. Translation gives CASSPGTGISYEQYF.